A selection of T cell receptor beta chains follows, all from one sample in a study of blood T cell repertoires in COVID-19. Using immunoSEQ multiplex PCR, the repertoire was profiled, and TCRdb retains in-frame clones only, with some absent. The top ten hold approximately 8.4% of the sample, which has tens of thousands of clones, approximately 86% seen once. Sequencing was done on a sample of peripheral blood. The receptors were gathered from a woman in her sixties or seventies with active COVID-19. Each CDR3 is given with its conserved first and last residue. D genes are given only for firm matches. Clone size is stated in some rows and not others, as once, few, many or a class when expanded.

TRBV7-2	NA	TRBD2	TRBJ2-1	TGTGCCAGCAGCTTAGCTAGCGGGACCTACAATGAGCAGTTCTTC	CASSLASGTYNEQFF
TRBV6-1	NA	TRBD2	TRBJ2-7	TGTGCCAGCAGTGAAGGGGTTAGCGGGGTCTACGAGCAGTACTTC	CASSEGVSGVYEQYF
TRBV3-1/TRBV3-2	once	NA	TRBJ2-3	TGTGCCAGCAGCCAAGAGGGGCTCACAGATACGCAGTATTTT	CASSQEGLTDTQYF
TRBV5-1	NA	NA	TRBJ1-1	TGCGCCAGCAGCTTGGATGGCAAGATGAACACTGAAGCTTTCTTT	CASSLDGKMNTEAFF
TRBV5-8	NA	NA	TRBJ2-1	TGTGCCAGCAGCTTGGCCAGCGGGCCAGGACATGAGTTCTTC	CASSLASGPGHEFF
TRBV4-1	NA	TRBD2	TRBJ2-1	TGCGCCAGCAGCCAAGATCTTCAGGTAGCGGGAGGGCCTGAGCAGTTCTTC	CASSQDLQVAGGPEQFF
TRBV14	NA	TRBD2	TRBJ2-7	TGTGCCAGCAGCATTACTAGCGTGACATCCTACGAGCAGTACTTC	CASSITSVTSYEQYF
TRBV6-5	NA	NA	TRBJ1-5	TGTGCCAGCAGTTACTCGAGCGGTAGCAATCAGCCCCAGCATTTT	CASSYSSGSNQPQHF
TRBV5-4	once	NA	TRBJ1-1	TGTGCCAGCAGCCCCGACCGGGACTATCACACTGAAGCTTTCTTT	CASSPDRDYHTEAFF
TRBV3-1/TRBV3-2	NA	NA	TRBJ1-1	TGTGCCAGCAGCCGCCAGGGATTTGGCACTGAAGCTTTCTTT	CASSRQGFGTEAFF
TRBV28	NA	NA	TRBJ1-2	TGTGCCAGCAAATCAGGGGACCATGGCTACACCTTC	CASKSGDHGYTF
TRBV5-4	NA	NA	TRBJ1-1	TGTGCCAGCAGCTGGGGGGGGTTGGAAGGGGACACTGAAGCTTTCTTT	CASSWGGLEGDTEAFF
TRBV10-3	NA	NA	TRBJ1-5	TGTGCCATCAGTGACAGGGAAGGACAGCCCCAGCATTTT	CAISDREGQPQHF
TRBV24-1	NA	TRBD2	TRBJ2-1	TGTGCCACCAGTGACCCCACTAGCGGGAATGCCAATGAGCAGTTCTTC	CATSDPTSGNANEQFF
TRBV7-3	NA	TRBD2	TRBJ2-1	TGTGCCAGCAGCCGAAGGACTAGCGGGAGTAATGAGCAGTTCTTC	CASSRRTSGSNEQFF
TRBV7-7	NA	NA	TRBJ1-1	TGTGCCAGCAGCCCCCGCGAGGGCGGTGAAGCTTTCTTT	CASSPREGGEAFF
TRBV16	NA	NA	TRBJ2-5	TGTGCCAGCAGCCAATCTGGACTGAGCCAAGAGACCCAGTACTTC	CASSQSGLSQETQYF
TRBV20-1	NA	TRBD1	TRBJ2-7	TGCAGTGCTGACAGGGAAAACGAGCAGTACTTC	CSADRENEQYF
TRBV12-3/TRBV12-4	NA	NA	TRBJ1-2	TGTGCCACCATGATAGGGGGGGTGGGAGGCTACACCTTC	CATMIGGVGGYTF
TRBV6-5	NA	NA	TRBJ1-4	TGTGCCAGCAGTTACCGAATCACGGGGAATGAAAAACTGTTTTTT	CASSYRITGNEKLFF
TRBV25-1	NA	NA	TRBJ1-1	TGTGCCAGCAGTGAAGGAATAGGGGTGAACACTGAAGCTTTCTTT	CASSEGIGVNTEAFF
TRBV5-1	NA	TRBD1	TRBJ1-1	TGCGCCAGCAGCTCACAGGGGGCGAACACTGAAGCTTTCTTT	CASSSQGANTEAFF
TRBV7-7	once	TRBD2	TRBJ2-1	TGTGCCAGCAGCTTAGATCCTAGCGGGAGCTCCTACAATGAGCAGTTCTTC	CASSLDPSGSSYNEQFF
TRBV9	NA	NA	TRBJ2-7	TGTGCCAGCAGCGTAGGGATTGGGGGCGTGCAGTACTTC	CASSVGIGGVQYF
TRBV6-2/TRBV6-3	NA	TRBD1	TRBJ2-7	TGTGCCAGCAGTAACCCGGACAGGTACGAGCAGTACTTC	CASSNPDRYEQYF
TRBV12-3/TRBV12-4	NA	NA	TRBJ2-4	TGTGCCAGCAGTTTGGGTCTCGGGGACATTCAGTACTTC	CASSLGLGDIQYF
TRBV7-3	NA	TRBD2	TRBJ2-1	TGTGCCAGCAGCTTACTAGCGGGAGGCCTATACAATGAGCAGTTCTTC	CASSLLAGGLYNEQFF
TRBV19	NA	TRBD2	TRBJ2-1	TGTGCCAGTAGTGTACTAGCGGGATTCGATGAGCAGTTCTTC	CASSVLAGFDEQFF
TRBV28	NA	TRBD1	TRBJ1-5	TGTGCCAGCAGTTATAGGACAGGGATCGGCAATCAGCCCCAGCATTTT	CASSYRTGIGNQPQHF
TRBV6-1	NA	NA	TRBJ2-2	TGTGCCAGCAGTGAACAGGGGAGCTCCACCGGGGAGCTGTTTTTT	CASSEQGSSTGELFF
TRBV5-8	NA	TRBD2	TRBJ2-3	TGTGCCAGCAGGCTTGAGAGGACCGGGACTAGGGACTACACAGATACGCAGTATTTT	CASRLERTGTRDYTDTQYF
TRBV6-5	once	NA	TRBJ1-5	TGTGCCAGTAACAACCCCTGGAGGAGCAATCAGCCCCAGCATTTT	CASNNPWRSNQPQHF
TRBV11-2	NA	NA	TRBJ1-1	TGTGCCAGCAGCACGCTGGACATGAAAAACACTGAAGCTTTCTTT	CASSTLDMKNTEAFF
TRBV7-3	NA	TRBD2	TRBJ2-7	TGTGCCAGCAGCTCCGGACTAGCGGGCACCTACGAGCAGTACTTC	CASSSGLAGTYEQYF
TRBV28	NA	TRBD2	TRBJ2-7	TGTGCCAGCAACCCCCCGGGACTAGCGGGACAGGAGCAGTACTTC	CASNPPGLAGQEQYF
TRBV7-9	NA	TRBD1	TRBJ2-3	TGTGCCAGCAGCTCGACAGGGTCAAGTGATACGCAGTATTTT	CASSSTGSSDTQYF
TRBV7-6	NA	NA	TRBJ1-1	TGTGCCAGCAGCTTAGCGGACAGCCTTTACACTGAAGCTTTCTTT	CASSLADSLYTEAFF
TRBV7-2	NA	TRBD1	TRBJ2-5	TGTGCCAGCAGCCAACGGACAGGGCCGCAAGAGACCCAGTACTTC	CASSQRTGPQETQYF
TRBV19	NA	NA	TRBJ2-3	TGTGCCAGTAGTATCAGGGGCGGTACAGATACGCAGTATTTT	CASSIRGGTDTQYF
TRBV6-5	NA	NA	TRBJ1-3	TGTGCCAGCAGTTACTTCGGACTGAGCTCTGGAAACACCATATATTTT	CASSYFGLSSGNTIYF
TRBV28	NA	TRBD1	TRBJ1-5	TGTGCCAGCAGTGGGGGACAGGGCCATCAGTCCCAGCATTTT	CASSGGQGHQSQHF
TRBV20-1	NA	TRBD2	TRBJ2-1	TGCAGTGCTAGTGTTAGCGGGAGTTACAATGAGCAGTTCTTC	CSASVSGSYNEQFF
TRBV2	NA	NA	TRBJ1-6	TGTGCCAGCAGTGAGGCTCTCTCCTATAATTCACCCCTCCACTTT	CASSEALSYNSPLHF
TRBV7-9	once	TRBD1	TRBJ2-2	TGTGCCAGCACCTTAACGGGAAACAGGGGGATCGGGGAGCTGTTTTTT	CASTLTGNRGIGELFF
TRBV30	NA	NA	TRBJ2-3	TGTGCCTGGGGGTCATTTACGCAGTATTTT	CAWGSFTQYF